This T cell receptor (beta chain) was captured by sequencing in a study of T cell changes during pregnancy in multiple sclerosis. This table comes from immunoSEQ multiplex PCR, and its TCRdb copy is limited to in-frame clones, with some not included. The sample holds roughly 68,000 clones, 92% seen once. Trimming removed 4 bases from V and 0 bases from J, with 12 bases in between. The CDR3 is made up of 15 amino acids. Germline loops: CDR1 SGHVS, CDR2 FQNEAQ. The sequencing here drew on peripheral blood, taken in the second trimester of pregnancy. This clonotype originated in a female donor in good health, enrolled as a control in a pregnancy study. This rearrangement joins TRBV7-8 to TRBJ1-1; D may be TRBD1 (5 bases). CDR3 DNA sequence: TGTGCCAGCAGCTCTACGGGACTGTTGAACACTGAAGCTTTCTTT. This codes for CASSSTGLLNTEAFF.